These 18 T cell receptor beta chains originate from one sample sequenced in a study of T cells in Graves' hyperthyroidism and ophthalmopathy. Researchers took RNA transcripts and amplified the TCR beta CDR3 regions from them. The HTBI primer set drove a first-round RT-PCR of the TCR CDR3. Each CDR3 protein gets one entry after TCRdb re-called the multiplex PCR reads with MiXCR. The sample carries 500,000 to 800,000 distinct CDR3 sequences, 45% recorded once. Sequencing used peripheral blood or thyroid tissue (not recorded which). These receptors originate from an adult man with Graves' disease, either hyperthyroidism or ophthalmopathy (not recorded which).

This clonotype was seen more than once but under ten times. The chain couples TRBV19 to TRBJ1-5, with D hard to call. The length of the CDR3 is 11 residues. The V gene's germline CDR1 is LNHDA and CDR2 SQIVND (reference sequence). The germline V and J ends were trimmed by 11 bases and 0 bases, with 5 bases remaining between them. The CDR3 sequence: CAWGSNQPQHF. The CDR3 coding sequence is TGTGCCTGGGGTAGCAATCAGCCCCAGCATTTT.

This clonotype was recorded at least ten times. The gene calls are TRBV29-1 and TRBJ1-1; D remains ambiguous. The CDR3 sequence is 10 residues long. Trimming shortened V by 7 bases and J by 1 base, and 4 bases separated the two germline ends. In germline, CDR1 is SQVTM, CDR2 ANQGSEA. The CDR3 protein is CSGQNTEAFF. The CDR3 coding sequence is TGCAGCGGACAGAACACTGAAGCTTTCTTT.

This chain uses TRBV10-3 with TRBJ2-5; 7 bases are shared with TRBD2. The CDR3 covers 15 residues. Germline lookup yields CDR1 ENHRY and CDR2 SYGVKD. The J segment lost 4 bases and the V segment lost 2 bases, leaving 7 bases of the junction unmatched. CDR3 coding DNA: TGTGCCATCAGTGAGACGGCCGGGGAGGGAGAGACCCAGTACTTC. It translates to CAISETAGEGETQYF.

The chain joins TRBV29-1 to TRBJ1-1; 8 bases match TRBD1. This CDR3 has 13 amino acids. The germline V gene has CDR1 SQVTM and CDR2 ANQGSEA. CDR3 sequence (DNA): TGCAGTTCAGGACAGGGTATGGGCACTGAAGCTTTCTTT. Translating gives CSSGQGMGTEAFF.

V is TRBV7-9 and J is TRBJ2-2, with TRBD1 matching 9 bases. Unmatched junction bases numbered 4, after V lost 5 bases and J lost 3 bases. This CDR3 spans 15 amino acids. From germline, CDR1 is SEHNR and CDR2 FQNEAQ (reference sequence). CDR3 amino acids: CASSIQGADTGELFF. DNA of the CDR3: TGTGCCAGCAGCATACAGGGGGCGGACACCGGGGAGCTGTTTTTT.

The rearrangement uses TRBV6-5 and TRBJ1-1; D gene unclear. The CDR3 loop spans 13 amino acids. Per the germline V gene, CDR1 is MNHEY and CDR2 is SVGAGI. Trimming took 6 bases from V and 6 from J, leaving 14 bases between them. The CDR3 DNA reads TGTGCCAGCAGCCAAGATCCGGTTTCTGAAGCTTTCTTT. The encoded protein is CASSQDPVSEAFF.

This clonotype appeared a few times. V gene TRBV7-6 combines with J gene TRBJ1-4, with TRBD1 identical over 10 bases. This CDR3 comprises 14 residues. CDR1 is SGHVS, CDR2 FNYEAQ, per germline. Germline trimming cut 5 bases from V and 10 bases from J; bases unmatched to any gene: 7. The CDR3 nucleotides read TGTGCCAGCAGCGAGACAGGGGGCAACGGAAAACTGTTTTTT. This sequence encodes CASSETGGNGKLFF.

This clonotype came up a few times. CDR3: CASSWSGTDSYEQYF. The CDR3 DNA reads TGTGCCAGCAGCTGGTCCGGGACAGATTCCTACGAGCAGTACTTC. The V call is TRBV7-8, the J call TRBJ2-7; 7 nucleotides agree with TRBD1. Germline CDR1 reads SGHVS; CDR2 reads FQNEAQ. V lost 4 bases and J lost 1; bases outside the gene matches: 7. The CDR3 sequence is 15 residues long.

The V call is TRBV20-1, the J call TRBJ2-5; a possible D gene is TRBD1 (8 bases). CDR3 size: 17 residues. With 0 bases removed from V and 5 bases from J, the gap between germline ends came to 22 bases. Germline CDR1 is DFQATT and CDR2 is SNEGSKA (reference sequence). Here the CDR3 reads CSARDLTGAGVTETQYF. CDR3 nucleotide sequence: TGCAGTGCTAGAGACCTGACAGGGGCGGGGGTAACGGAGACCCAGTACTTC.

As regards this clonotype: The conserved closing phenylalanine or tryptophan is absent in this CDR3, likely reflecting a read error. The chain carries TRBV7-9 and TRBJ1-1, with D hard to call. V gave up 1 base and J gave up 1 base, with 10 bases separating them. This CDR3 comprises 15 residues. Germline loops: CDR1 SEHNR, CDR2 FQNEAQ (reference sequence). This CDR3 reads CASSLVGRKNTEAFC. DNA of the CDR3: TGTGCCAGCAGCTTAGTGGGCAGAAAGAACACTGAAGCTTTCTGT.

At least ten counts were recorded for this clonotype. This chain joins TRBV19 and TRBJ1-1; the D is unclear. The ends were cut back, 10 bases at V and 4 bases at J, with 10 bases in the middle. In germline, CDR1 is LNHDA, CDR2 SQIVND (reference sequence). The CDR3 consists of 11 residues. CDR3 coding DNA: TGTGCCACAAAACAGCTCACTGAAGCTTTCTTT. Translation: CATKQLTEAFF. The complete variable domain, with remaining parts taken from reference TRBV19 and TRBJ1-1, reads DGGITQSPKYLFRKEGQNVTLSCEQNLNHDAMYWYRQDPGQGLRLIYYSQIVNDFQKGDIAEGYSVSREKKESFPLTVTSAQKNPTAFYLCATKQLTEAFFGQGTRLTVV.

The chain combines TRBV19 with TRBJ1-1; 8 nucleotides line up with TRBD1. In germline, CDR1 is LNHDA, CDR2 SQIVND (reference sequence). The V and J ends lost 4 bases and 5 bases, in that order; junction bases with no gene match: 6. CDR3 size: 14 residues. DNA of the CDR3: TGTGCCAGTAGTACCAGGGGGCGAAGGACTGAAGCTTTCTTT. Amino acids: CASSTRGRRTEAFF.

Details on this clonotype: The junction shows a germline mismatch at one end, possibly a read error. The chain employs TRBV10-3 and TRBJ1-1; TRBD1 might be the D (5 bases). The germline gives CDR1 ENHRY, CDR2 SYGVKD. The CDR3 loop spans 16 amino acids. CDR3 protein: CASSEKGSTMNTEAFF. The CDR3 DNA is TGTGCCAGCAGTGAAAAGGGGTCAACGATGAACACTGAAGCTTTCTTT.

In this sample, this clonotype turned up many times. J is TRBJ1-2 and V is TRBV20-1, with 8 bases matching TRBD1. Germline CDR1 reads DFQATT; CDR2 reads SNEGSKA (reference sequence). J gave up 8 bases and V 6 bases, and 5 bases lay outside the gene matches. This CDR3 is 11 amino acids long. The DNA for the CDR3 is TGCAGTGCCACGGACAGGGCAGGCTACACCTTC. Translation gives CSATDRAGYTF.

This clonotype was counted many times. Compared with germline, one end of the junction differs, possibly owing to a read error. The genes are TRBV7-7 and TRBJ1-5, with D possibly being TRBD1 (5 bases). Germline lookup yields CDR1 SSHAT and CDR2 FNYEAQ (reference sequence). The CDR3 runs to 16 residues. The CDR3 nucleotides are TGTGCTAGCAGCTTAGCAGGGATACTTAGCAATCAGCCCCAGCATTTT. Its protein is CASSLAGILSNQPQHF.

V usage is TRBV12-3 or TRBV12-4 and J usage is TRBJ1-5; a possible D gene is TRBD1 (5 bases). V was cut by 3 bases and J by 6 bases, with 12 bases left in between. This CDR3 is built from 14 residues. This CDR3 reads CASSFARGGQPQHF. The CDR3, as DNA: TGTGCCAGCAGTTTTGCTAGGGGAGGTCAGCCCCAGCATTTT.

This clonotype was seen many times. The chain carries TRBV2 and TRBJ1-5; no clear D gene. The germline V and J ends were trimmed by 4 bases and 7 bases, with 14 bases remaining between them. The V gene's germline CDR1 is SNHLY and CDR2 FYNNEI. This CDR3 is 14 amino acids long. CDR3 protein: CASSVFGVGQPQHF. The CDR3, as DNA: TGTGCCAGCAGTGTCTTTGGGGTTGGACAGCCCCAGCATTTT.

The chain links TRBV6-5 to TRBJ1-5; D not resolved. Trimming took off 2 bases at V and 5 bases at J, with 10 bases between the two ends. The CDR3 runs to 14 residues. The germline V gene encodes CDR1 MNHEY and CDR2 SVGAGI. DNA of the CDR3: TGTGCCAGCAGTTACACCCACCTAGATCAGCCCCAGCATTTT. The encoded protein is CASSYTHLDQPQHF.